What follows is one T cell receptor beta chain and its context. Its antigen is unidentified. The sample originates from a study of blood T cells in healthy people across ages. Study-wide findings and caveats: Naive T cell percentage and TCR beta diversity correlated strongly. Among T cells, TCR beta diversity per million cells dropped roughly linearly as age rose.

Per sample, extraction of total RNA gave at least 5.5 micrograms in every case. The CDR3 runs 14 residues. The junction had 6 bases not matched to a gene; V was cut back by 6 bases and J by 2 bases. The germline CDR1 and CDR2 sequences are SGDLS and YYNGEE. With a J-beta primer mix and a sample-barcoded 5' primer, a second PCR ran 7 to 11 cycles. Each sample yielded at least 2.5 million CDR3-containing paired-end reads. TCRdb called the 5' RACE reads again in MiXCR, with one record for every CDR3 protein. This repertoire shows about 640,000 distinct CDR3 sequences, 45% to 65% found once; its top ten account for over 30%.

The chain links TRBV9 to TRBJ1-2, with 8 bases matching TRBD1. Sequenced input: blood. The clonotype originates from a man between 60 and 75 years old in good health. The DNA of the CDR3 is TGTGCCAGCACCCGGGACAGGAGGAACTATGGCTACACCTTC. Translated: CASTRDRRNYGYTF.